The clone carrying this T cell receptor (beta chain) was counted a single time. The target antigen is unknown. This record comes from a study of cytomegalovirus exposure and HLA in healthy donors. The PCR ran on 60 Vbeta and 13 Jbeta primers. Profiled with immunoSEQ multiplex PCR; TCRdb holds only in-frame clones, not every one. The data hold some 98,000 clones, with about three quarters observed a single time. Study findings and constraints: Common viral pathogens were later found to be apparently linked to several of the most significant clusters. In a later analysis, at a false discovery rate of 0.05, roughly 16,000 TCR beta sequences matched HLA alleles. Sequencing likely generated an artifact that appeared as a cluster of highly shared sequence variants. Later, an analysis showed that TCR beta chains associated with HLA were more clonally expanded than others that were equally common.

Sequencing was done on a sample of PBMCs. The clonotype comes from a human donor in good health.

The CDR3 spells CASSVQGSSGNTIYF. The CDR3, as DNA: TGTGCCAGCAGTGTTCAGGGTAGCTCTGGAAACACCATATATTTT. The chain employs TRBV6-6 and TRBJ1-3; tentatively, D is TRBD1 (5 bases). Trimming stripped 5 bases from V and 0 bases from J, with 11 bases between. Germline V gives CDR1 MNHNY, CDR2 SVGAGI (reference sequence). This CDR3 has 15 residues.